This T cell receptor beta chain comes out of a study of blood T cell repertoires in COVID-19. Authors' methods: Nucleated cell number was recorded as an estimate derived from reference gene primer amplification. The method was immunoSEQ multiplex PCR; TCRdb's version includes in-frame clones alone and lacks a portion of them. The D gene and trimming were derived from the DNA, and the V and J assignments and clone size from that table. The sample records approximately 390,000 clones, about 87% being singletons. The sequence came from a woman aged 45-60 years who had recovered from COVID-19. Sequencing was performed on PBMCs or T cells enriched from blood (not recorded which).

CDR3 protein: CASSQGASYEQYF. The CDR3 DNA is TGTGCCAGCAGCCAGGGGGCCTCCTACGAGCAGTACTTC. The chain employs TRBV6-5 and TRBJ2-7; TRBD1 matches at 8 bases. Looked up from germline, CDR1 is MNHEY and CDR2 is SVGAGI. V shed 6 bases and J 0 bases; nucleotides not matched to a gene: 1. There are 13 residues in the CDR3.